This T cell receptor (beta chain) was sequenced in a study of blood T cell repertoires in COVID-19. Background on the study: Nucleic acid was either cDNA or gDNA, and it came from T cells, B-cell-depleted T cells, or PBMCs.

The germline V gene encodes CDR1 SQVTM and CDR2 ANQGSEA. The CDR3 totals 12 residues. Adults between roughly 18 and 90 years of age took part from 20 to 25 US areas. Assignment of participants to cohorts was predicated upon participant-reported clinical history. Original analysis: Reference gene primer amplification gave nucleated cell count estimates. Produced via immunoSEQ multiplex PCR; TCRdb's table is partial and in-frame only. From that table come the V and J calls and clone size; the DNA was used to work out D and trimming. The sample lists 300,000 to 500,000 clones, roughly 90% seen once, with approximately 1% in the top ten. A remark on this clone: An end of the junction does not agree with germline; a read error may underlie this.

This chain connects TRBV29-1 to TRBJ1-1; 7 bases map to TRBD1. The TCR was taken from a young woman with acute COVID-19. Specimen: PBMCs or T cells enriched from blood (not recorded which). DNA for the CDR3: TGCAGCGTTCAAGACAGGGCCACTGAAGCTTTCTTT. The encoded protein is CSVQDRATEAFF.